Listed below are T cell receptor beta chains from one sample, sequenced in a study of blood T cells in healthy people across ages. TCRdb independently ran MiXCR on the 5' RACE reads; one entry per CDR3 protein. The sample has around 1,800,000 distinct CDR3 sequences, around 40% seen once. The source material was blood. The receptors stem from a human donor in good health. Each CDR3 is given with its conserved first and last residue. D genes are given only for firm matches. Clone size appears in some rows only: once, few, many, or a class for an expanded clone.

clone_size: few
v_call: TRBV29-1
d_call: -
j_call: TRBJ1-2
cdr3_nt: TGCAGCGTTGGGGGCAGACTTAACTATGGCTACACCTTC
cdr3_aa: CSVGGRLNYGYTF

clone_size: -
v_call: TRBV2
d_call: -
j_call: TRBJ2-5
cdr3_nt: TGTGCCACCAGGGCCCTCAGGAATGACCCCCGGTCGGGGTACTTC
cdr3_aa: CATRALRNDPRSGYF

clone_size: few
v_call: TRBV4-3
d_call: -
j_call: TRBJ2-5
cdr3_nt: TGCGCCAGCAGCCAAGGGTTTGGGACGGAACAAGAGACCCAGTACTTC
cdr3_aa: CASSQGFGTEQETQYF

clone_size: -
v_call: TRBV24-1
d_call: TRBD1
j_call: TRBJ1-4
cdr3_nt: TGTGCCACCAGTGATGGGACAGGACTCAATGAAAAACGGTTTTTT
cdr3_aa: CATSDGTGLNEKRFF

clone_size: -
v_call: TRBV7-8
d_call: -
j_call: TRBJ1-1
cdr3_nt: TGTGCCAGCAGCTTAGCGCAGCAAAATGAAGCTTTCTTT
cdr3_aa: CASSLAQQNEAFF

clone_size: few
v_call: TRBV7-3
d_call: TRBD2
j_call: TRBJ2-3
cdr3_nt: TGTGCCAGCAGCTTACGTCCGGGGGGGTATGATACGCAGTATTTT
cdr3_aa: CASSLRPGGYDTQYF

clone_size: once
v_call: TRBV27
d_call: -
j_call: TRBJ1-5
cdr3_nt: TGTGCCAGCAGTTTATTACCCACAGGGAATCAGCCCCAGCATTTT
cdr3_aa: CASSLLPTGNQPQHF

clone_size: few
v_call: TRBV7-2
d_call: -
j_call: TRBJ2-3
cdr3_nt: TGTGCCAGCAGCTTAATGTGGGGCGGCACAGATACGCAGTATTTT
cdr3_aa: CASSLMWGGTDTQYF

clone_size: -
v_call: TRBV6-5
d_call: TRBD1
j_call: TRBJ2-1
cdr3_nt: TGTGCCAGCAGTTCGGGACAGAGGGTAGGTTGGTATGAACAGTTCTTC
cdr3_aa: CASSSGQRVGWYEQFF

clone_size: -
v_call: TRBV27
d_call: -
j_call: TRBJ1-5
cdr3_nt: TGTGCCAGCAGTTTATCGGCCGGGGTTAGCAATCAGCCCCAGCATTTT
cdr3_aa: CASSLSAGVSNQPQHF

clone_size: -
v_call: TRBV5-1
d_call: -
j_call: TRBJ2-3
cdr3_nt: TGCGCCAGCAGCCCCGGAGATGGCGAGGATACGCAGTATTTT
cdr3_aa: CASSPGDGEDTQYF

clone_size: few
v_call: TRBV7-2
d_call: TRBD1
j_call: TRBJ2-7
cdr3_nt: TGTGCCAGCAGCTTGCGAGACAGGGAAGGCGAGCAGTACTTC
cdr3_aa: CASSLRDREGEQYF

clone_size: -
v_call: TRBV20-1
d_call: TRBD2
j_call: TRBJ2-5
cdr3_nt: TGCAGTGTCCTCAGACTAGCGGGGTCAGAGACCCAGTACTTC
cdr3_aa: CSVLRLAGSETQYF

clone_size: many
v_call: TRBV7-9
d_call: TRBD1
j_call: TRBJ2-3
cdr3_nt: TGTGCCAGCAGCCCCGCTAGGACAGGGAAGGCTAATACGCAGTATTTT
cdr3_aa: CASSPARTGKANTQYF

clone_size: few
v_call: TRBV4-2
d_call: -
j_call: TRBJ1-6
cdr3_nt: TGTGCCAGCAGCCAAACTATGGATTCACCCCTCCACTTT
cdr3_aa: CASSQTMDSPLHF

clone_size: few
v_call: TRBV14
d_call: -
j_call: TRBJ2-1
cdr3_nt: TGTGCCAGCAGCCAGTTGGGGGTGGATGAGCAGTTCTTC
cdr3_aa: CASSQLGVDEQFF

clone_size: -
v_call: TRBV13
d_call: TRBD1
j_call: TRBJ2-7
cdr3_nt: TGTGCCAGCAGCTTAGAAGGGGGCGAGCAGCACTTC
cdr3_aa: CASSLEGGEQHF

clone_size: few
v_call: TRBV20-1
d_call: -
j_call: TRBJ1-1
cdr3_nt: TGCAGTGCTAGAGATCACGGGAGGGGTGAAGCTTTCTTT
cdr3_aa: CSARDHGRGEAFF

clone_size: few
v_call: TRBV29-1
d_call: -
j_call: TRBJ2-7
cdr3_nt: TGCAGCGTCAAAGGGGCAGGGAGCGAGCAGTACTTC
cdr3_aa: CSVKGAGSEQYF

clone_size: -
v_call: TRBV7-3
d_call: -
j_call: TRBJ1-1
cdr3_nt: TGTGCCAGCAGCGGCGGCAGGGCCACTGAAGCTTTCTTT
cdr3_aa: CASSGGRATEAFF

clone_size: few
v_call: TRBV6-1
d_call: -
j_call: TRBJ2-7
cdr3_nt: TGTGCCACCCAGTTGGGGGACCGAGGCTACGAGCAGTACTTC
cdr3_aa: CATQLGDRGYEQYF

clone_size: -
v_call: TRBV28
d_call: TRBD1
j_call: TRBJ1-1
cdr3_nt: TGTGCCAGCAGATCCCAGGGGGCGAGGACTGAAGCTTTCTTT
cdr3_aa: CASRSQGARTEAFF

clone_size: -
v_call: TRBV19
d_call: TRBD1
j_call: TRBJ1-6
cdr3_nt: TGTGCCAGTAGTATAAGCTGGGACAGCCGCAATTCACCCCTCCACTTT
cdr3_aa: CASSISWDSRNSPLHF

clone_size: few
v_call: TRBV7-8
d_call: TRBD2
j_call: TRBJ2-7
cdr3_nt: TGTGCCAGCAGTTCTACGGGAGGAGACCACTACGAGCAGTACTTC
cdr3_aa: CASSSTGGDHYEQYF

clone_size: -
v_call: TRBV6-2/TRBV6-3
d_call: -
j_call: TRBJ2-7
cdr3_nt: TGTGCCAGCAGTTACGGGGCAGGGGCGGAACCCTACGAGCAGTACTTC
cdr3_aa: CASSYGAGAEPYEQYF

clone_size: -
v_call: TRBV7-9
d_call: TRBD1
j_call: TRBJ1-2
cdr3_nt: TGTGCCAGCAGCCACCCGACAGGGACGGGCTACACCTTC
cdr3_aa: CASSHPTGTGYTF

clone_size: -
v_call: TRBV5-1
d_call: -
j_call: TRBJ1-1
cdr3_nt: TGCGCCAGCAGTTTATTACAGGGTCGGCTAGAAGCTTTCTTT
cdr3_aa: CASSLLQGRLEAFF

clone_size: few
v_call: TRBV20-1
d_call: TRBD2
j_call: TRBJ2-3
cdr3_nt: TGCGGTGCTTCGACTAGCGGAATAAGCACAGATACGCAGTATTTT
cdr3_aa: CGASTSGISTDTQYF

clone_size: few
v_call: TRBV29-1
d_call: -
j_call: TRBJ2-6
cdr3_nt: TGCAGCGTTGGGGGACGGCAATTTATACGTTCTGGGGCCAACGTCCTGACTTTC
cdr3_aa: CSVGGRQFIRSGANVLTF

clone_size: -
v_call: TRBV4-2
d_call: -
j_call: TRBJ1-2
cdr3_nt: TGTGCCAGCAGCCAAGATCGCGACAGACGGTCCGGCTACACCTTC
cdr3_aa: CASSQDRDRRSGYTF

clone_size: few
v_call: TRBV12-5
d_call: -
j_call: TRBJ1-1
cdr3_nt: TGTGCTAGTGGTTTAGAGCCTATGAACACTGAAGCTTTCTTT
cdr3_aa: CASGLEPMNTEAFF

clone_size: -
v_call: TRBV7-9
d_call: -
j_call: TRBJ2-5
cdr3_nt: TGTGCCAGCAGCTTTCGTGGTAGCGAGACGGAGCAGTACTTC
cdr3_aa: CASSFRGSETEQYF

clone_size: -
v_call: TRBV20-1
d_call: -
j_call: TRBJ2-3
cdr3_nt: TGCAGTGCTAGAGTGGGACGGGGCACAGATACGCAGTATTTT
cdr3_aa: CSARVGRGTDTQYF

clone_size: -
v_call: TRBV5-1
d_call: -
j_call: TRBJ2-1
cdr3_nt: TGCGCCAGCAGCTCCCTCGGGGGAGAGACCTACAATGAGCAGTTCTTC
cdr3_aa: CASSSLGGETYNEQFF

clone_size: few
v_call: TRBV10-3
d_call: -
j_call: TRBJ2-7
cdr3_nt: TGTGCCATCAGCGGGAGAGGGGTGGACGAGCAGTACTTC
cdr3_aa: CAISGRGVDEQYF

clone_size: -
v_call: TRBV15
d_call: -
j_call: TRBJ2-7
cdr3_nt: TGTGCCACCAGCAGAGCCCCCCCCGGGGCATCCTACGAGCAGTACTTC
cdr3_aa: CATSRAPPGASYEQYF

clone_size: few
v_call: TRBV9
d_call: -
j_call: TRBJ2-6
cdr3_nt: TGTGCCAGCAGCGTAGCGAGGGGCTCTGGGGCCAACGTCCTGACTTTC
cdr3_aa: CASSVARGSGANVLTF

clone_size: few
v_call: TRBV27
d_call: -
j_call: TRBJ1-2
cdr3_nt: TGTGCCAGCAGTTTCTCAGGGATGGGAGGCTACACCTTC
cdr3_aa: CASSFSGMGGYTF

clone_size: -
v_call: TRBV5-1
d_call: -
j_call: TRBJ2-6
cdr3_nt: TGCGCCAGCAGCTTGCTCAGGGGCCTTTCTGGGGCCAACGTCCTGACTTTC
cdr3_aa: CASSLLRGLSGANVLTF

clone_size: -
v_call: TRBV4-2
d_call: -
j_call: TRBJ1-1
cdr3_nt: TGTGCCAGCAGCCGCCCGGAGGGGGGGTGGACTGAAGCTTTCTTT
cdr3_aa: CASSRPEGGWTEAFF

clone_size: -
v_call: TRBV12-3/TRBV12-4
d_call: -
j_call: TRBJ1-2
cdr3_nt: TGTGCCAGCAGTTCTCAGGGATGGGTCTATGGCTACACCTTC
cdr3_aa: CASSSQGWVYGYTF

clone_size: -
v_call: TRBV20-1
d_call: TRBD2
j_call: TRBJ2-3
cdr3_nt: TGCAGTGCTAGAGACCAGCGGGGGGCTGTAGATACGCAGTATTTT
cdr3_aa: CSARDQRGAVDTQYF

clone_size: -
v_call: TRBV6-6
d_call: TRBD2
j_call: TRBJ2-1
cdr3_nt: TGTGCCAGCAGTTATAGCGGGGGAGAACACAATGAGCAGTTCTTC
cdr3_aa: CASSYSGGEHNEQFF

clone_size: -
v_call: TRBV27
d_call: TRBD1
j_call: TRBJ2-1
cdr3_nt: TGTGCCAGCAGTTGGGACAGAGGCGATGAGCAGTTCTTC
cdr3_aa: CASSWDRGDEQFF

clone_size: -
v_call: TRBV6-1
d_call: -
j_call: TRBJ1-2
cdr3_nt: TGTGCCACAACGCTTGGGGGGACCTCCAACTATGGCTACACCTTC
cdr3_aa: CATTLGGTSNYGYTF